Following are 18 T cell receptor beta chains from one sample sequenced in a study of shared clonotypes between healthy human individuals. This table comes from immunoSEQ multiplex PCR, and its TCRdb copy is limited to in-frame clones, with some not included. The sample includes 2 million to 3 million clones, over 85% of them seen just once. The sequenced sample consisted of naive CD4+ T cells from PBMCs. Subset: CD45RA+ positively selected. The receptors were gathered from a man aged 18 to 29 in good health. Some clones in this sample may be carry-over from other donors' samples.

The chain carries TRBV4-1 and TRBJ1-2, with D perhaps matching TRBD1 (5 bases). Germline values: CDR1 MGHRA, CDR2 YSYEKL. The V end was cut by 1 base, the J end by 4 bases, with 10 bases between. CDR3 size: 14 residues. CDR3: CASSQVGPVYGYTF. The DNA of the CDR3 is TGCGCCAGCAGCCAAGTGGGGCCAGTCTATGGCTACACCTTC.

The CDR3 nucleotides are TGTGCCTGGAGACAAGCGGCGGTCGGCAGGCAGTACTTC. Translation: CAWRQAAVGRQYF. V gene TRBV30 combines with J gene TRBJ2-7; perhaps TRBD2 as D (5 bases). Per germline, CDR1 GTSNPN and CDR2 SVGIG (reference sequence). This CDR3 spans 13 amino acids. V lost 3 bases, J lost 9 bases, and 18 bases lay in between.

The V gene is TRBV13, the J gene TRBJ2-2; TRBD1 or TRBD2 may be the D gene (5 bases each). CDR1 PRHDT and CDR2 FYEKMQ come from the germline V gene (reference sequence). V was trimmed by 2 bases and J by 6 bases, leaving 13 bases between them. The CDR3 loop spans 15 amino acids. CDR3 protein: CASSLKGDGPGELFF. CDR3 coding DNA: TGTGCCAGCAGCTTAAAAGGGGACGGGCCCGGGGAGCTGTTTTTT.

V is TRBV6-1 and J is TRBJ2-3, with D tentatively TRBD2 (8 bases). Germline V gives CDR1 MNHNS, CDR2 SASEGT. V shed 6 bases and J shed 3 bases, with 16 bases lying between them. The CDR3 has 15 amino acids. Written as DNA, the CDR3 is TGTGCCAGCAGATGGACAGGCGGGAGGACAGATACGCAGTATTTT. Translating it yields CASRWTGGRTDTQYF.

V is TRBV5-1 and J is TRBJ2-7; D is undetermined. V dropped 5 bases and J dropped 3 bases, with 6 bases sitting between them. The CDR3 has 11 amino acids. Germline CDR1 is SGHRS and CDR2 is YFSETQ. This CDR3 reads CASSPNYEQYF. CDR3 DNA: TGCGCCAGCAGTCCAAACTACGAGCAGTACTTC. The full variable domain, completed using reference TRBV5-1 and TRBJ2-7, is KAGVTQTPRYLIKTRGQQVTLSCSPISGHRSVSWYQQTPGQGLQFLFEYFSETQRNKGNFPGRFSGRQFSNSRSEMNVSTLELGDSALYLCASSPNYEQYFGPGTRLTVT.

This chain links TRBV6-5 with TRBJ1-4; no reliable D call. The germline CDR1 and CDR2 sequences are MNHEY and SVGAGI. With 2 bases removed from V and 5 bases from J, the gap between germline ends came to 6 bases. The CDR3 totals 13 residues. As DNA, the CDR3 is TGTGCCAGCAGTTACCGACAAAATGAAAAACTGTTTTTT. This codes for CASSYRQNEKLFF.

The chain employs TRBV7-3 and TRBJ2-7; TRBD1 aligns across 8 bases. The CDR3 consists of 14 residues. Germline assignment: CDR1 SGHTA and CDR2 FQGTGA. V was clipped by 5 bases and J by 3 bases; unmatched bases: 6. CDR3 sequence: CASSIGQGHYEQYF. For the CDR3, the DNA is TGTGCCAGCAGCATCGGACAGGGACACTACGAGCAGTACTTC. The whole variable domain, filled in from reference TRBV7-3 and TRBJ2-7, reads GAGVSQTPSNKVTEKGKYVELRCDPISGHTALYWYRQSLGQGPEFLIYFQGTGAADDSGLPNDRFFAVRPEGSVSTLKIQRTERGDSAVYLCASSIGQGHYEQYFGPGTRLTVT.

This chain joins TRBV6-1 and TRBJ2-3; TRBD2 agrees at 8 bases. CDR1 is MNHNS and CDR2 is SASEGT in the germline V gene. The CDR3 has 15 residues. The junction had 10 bases not matched to a gene; V was cut back by 9 bases and J by 2 bases. CDR3 loop: CASPTAGGSTDTQYF. In nucleotides, the CDR3 is TGTGCCAGTCCCACGGCGGGAGGCTCCACAGATACGCAGTATTTT.

This CDR3 reads CAISTTGVKETQYF. In nucleotides, the CDR3 is TGTGCCATCAGTACGACAGGGGTGAAAGAGACCCAGTACTTC. V is TRBV10-3 and J is TRBJ2-5, with 8 bases matching TRBD1. The germline V gene has CDR1 ENHRY and CDR2 SYGVKD. CDR3 length equals 14 residues. After removal of 5 bases from V and 3 bases from J, the junction contained 5 bases not matched to a gene.

This clone was recorded a few times. Other DNA sequences in the same sample also yield this CDR3. This chain links TRBV7-9 with TRBJ1-1; 8 nucleotides match TRBD1. The CDR3 has 14 residues. The germline gives CDR1 SEHNR, CDR2 FQNEAQ (reference sequence). V lost 3 bases, J lost 5 bases, and 5 bases stayed unmatched. CDR3 coding DNA: TGTGCCAGCAGCTTTGGACAGGGAAGAACTGAAGCTTTCTTT. Amino acid sequence: CASSFGQGRTEAFF.

V usage is TRBV4-1 and J usage is TRBJ2-5; D might be TRBD1 or TRBD2, each matching 5 bases. CDR1 is MGHRA, CDR2 YSYEKL, per germline. The CDR3 is 14 residues long. The V end lost 6 bases, the J end lost 5 bases, and 16 bases lay between the germline ends. CDR3 sequence (DNA): TGCGCCAGCAGTTGGCTTGAGGGGCGGGAGACCCAGTACTTC. Its protein is CASSWLEGRETQYF.

The chain recombines TRBV7-3 with TRBJ2-3; 12 bases agree with TRBD2. Trimming removed 2 bases from V and 2 bases from J; junction bases left unmatched: 2. The germline gives CDR1 SGHTA, CDR2 FQGTGA. This CDR3 is 16 amino acids long. The CDR3 here is CASSLGLAGHTDTQYF. The CDR3 region has the DNA TGTGCCAGCAGCTTAGGACTAGCGGGACACACAGATACGCAGTATTTT.

The count of this clone is one. J is TRBJ2-7 and V is TRBV5-1; TRBD2 aligns across 8 bases. Germline V gene sequence: CDR1 SGHRS, CDR2 YFSETQ. J was trimmed by 3 bases and V by 4 bases; bases with no gene match: 6. The CDR3 is 14 residues long. The CDR3: CASSVSGSGYEQYF. DNA for the CDR3: TGCGCCAGCAGCGTGAGCGGGAGTGGCTACGAGCAGTACTTC. Supplemented by reference TRBV5-1 and TRBJ2-7, the full variable domain reads KAGVTQTPRYLIKTRGQQVTLSCSPISGHRSVSWYQQTPGQGLQFLFEYFSETQRNKGNFPGRFSGRQFSNSRSEMNVSTLELGDSALYLCASSVSGSGYEQYFGPGTRLTVT.

The chain joins TRBV11-3 to TRBJ2-1; TRBD1 might be the D (6 bases). The V and J ends lost 0 bases and 7 bases respectively, with 16 bases between them. There are 16 residues in the CDR3. The germline V gene has CDR1 SGHNT and CDR2 YENEEA. CDR3 in amino acids: CASSLEALGGRNEQFF. CDR3 DNA: TGTGCCAGCAGCTTAGAAGCCCTTGGGGGCAGGAATGAGCAGTTCTTC.

V is TRBV15 and J is TRBJ2-2; D perhaps matches TRBD1 (5 bases). The V end lost 0 bases, the J end lost 4 bases, and 21 bases lay between the germline ends. Germline V gives CDR1 LNHNV, CDR2 YYDKDF (reference sequence). This CDR3 is 19 amino acids long. In DNA form, the CDR3 reads TGTGCCACCAGCAGAGATAGGGGTCCCGGGCTGTTCGTCACCGGGGAGCTGTTTTTT. Its translation: CATSRDRGPGLFVTGELFF.

Notes on this clone: A junction end diverges from the germline sequence, so it may reflect a read error. This rearrangement joins TRBV25-1 to TRBJ2-7; 8 nucleotides agree with TRBD1. The V gene's germline CDR1 is MGHDK and CDR2 SYGVNS. This CDR3 is 13 amino acids long. The CDR3 protein is CASSDHGQGVEHF. As DNA, the CDR3 is TGTGCCAGCAGTGACCACGGACAGGGTGTCGAACACTTC.

The CDR3 bases are TGTGCCAGCAGCGAGGGGCAGGCCTCAGGGGCCAGAGGCTACACCTTC. This codes for CASSEGQASGARGYTF. The J gene is TRBJ1-2, the V gene TRBV9; tentative D call: TRBD1 (6 bases). V dropped 3 bases and J dropped 8 bases, with 23 bases sitting between them. The CDR3 spans 16 residues. Germline V CDR1 and CDR2: SGDLS, YYNGEE.

The CDR3 sequence is CASSLGTVPQETQYF. CDR3 nucleotide sequence: TGTGCCAGCAGCTTAGGGACGGTCCCCCAAGAGACCCAGTACTTC. V is TRBV5-8 and J is TRBJ2-5, with D perhaps given as TRBD1 or TRBD2 (5 bases each). Looked up from germline, CDR1 is SGHTS and CDR2 is YDEGEE. CDR3 size: 15 residues. Between the trimmed V and J ends, which lost 2 bases and 1 base, there was a span of 12 bases. Together with reference TRBV5-8 and TRBJ2-5, the CDR3 gives the full variable domain: EAGVTQSPTHLIKTRGQQATLRCSPISGHTSVYWYQQALGLGLQFLLWYDEGEERNRGNFPPRFSGRQFPNYSSELNVNALELEDSALYLCASSLGTVPQETQYFGPGTRLLVL.